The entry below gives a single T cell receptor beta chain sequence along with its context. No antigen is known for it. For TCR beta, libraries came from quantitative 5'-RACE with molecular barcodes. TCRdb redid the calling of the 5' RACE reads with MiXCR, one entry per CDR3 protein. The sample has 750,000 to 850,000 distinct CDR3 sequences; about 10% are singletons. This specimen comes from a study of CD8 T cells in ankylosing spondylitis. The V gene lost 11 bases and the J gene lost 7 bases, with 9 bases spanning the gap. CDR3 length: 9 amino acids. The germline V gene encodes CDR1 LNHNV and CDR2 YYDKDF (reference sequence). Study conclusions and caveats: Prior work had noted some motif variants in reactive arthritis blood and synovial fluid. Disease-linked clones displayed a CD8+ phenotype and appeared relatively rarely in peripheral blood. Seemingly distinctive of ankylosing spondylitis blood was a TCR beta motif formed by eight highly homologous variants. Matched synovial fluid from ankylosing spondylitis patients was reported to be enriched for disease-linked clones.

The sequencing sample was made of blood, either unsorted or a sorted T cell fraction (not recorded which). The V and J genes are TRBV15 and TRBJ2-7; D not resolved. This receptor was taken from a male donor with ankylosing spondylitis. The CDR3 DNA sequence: TGTGCCCCCACAGAGGAGCAGTACTTC. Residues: CAPTEEQYF.